This T cell receptor (beta chain) was found in a study of T cells in Graves' hyperthyroidism and ophthalmopathy. RNA transcripts served as the template for amplifying TCR beta CDR3 regions. HTBI primers drove first-round RT-PCR of the TCR CDR3. TCRdb itself ran the multiplex PCR reads through MiXCR, one entry per CDR3 protein. Of more than 300,000 distinct CDR3 sequences listed, roughly 13% are singletons. Those patients with uncontrolled infection, other autoimmune disease, pregnancy or lactation were excluded. This clonotype came up many times. V was cut by 5 bases and J by 0 bases, with 11 bases left in between. Germline assignment: CDR1 KGHDR and CDR2 SFDVKD. The CDR3 contains 15 residues.

Sequenced sample: blood. The genes are TRBV24-1 and TRBJ2-3; D unresolved. This receptor was obtained from a young woman with Graves' hyperthyroidism. CDR3: CATSAFTTSTDTQYF. As DNA, the CDR3 is TGTGCCACCAGTGCCTTCACTACTAGCACAGATACGCAGTATTTT.